This T cell receptor beta chain was captured by sequencing in a study of T cell responses to AZD1222 COVID-19 vaccine. Concerning this clone: Its antigen is unidentified.

The repertoire was sequenced with immunoSEQ multiplex PCR; TCRdb's copy has only in-frame clones and lacks some. The sample lists some 140,000 clones, about 92% occurring once. Study-wide results and caveats: Repertoires were obtained only post-peak T cell response.

CDR3 length: 14 amino acids. From germline, CDR1 is MNHNY and CDR2 SVGAGI (reference sequence). The J segment lost 7 bases and the V segment lost 6 bases, leaving 7 bases of the junction unmatched. The receptor was isolated from an adult in good health. Here the sequenced sample was peripheral blood, taken on day 0 of AZD1222 vaccination. The gene calls are TRBV6-6 and TRBJ1-4; 8 nucleotides line up with TRBD1. The CDR3 coding sequence is TGTGCCAGCAGCCCTCGGACAGGGAGTGAAAAACTGTTTTTT. It translates to CASSPRTGSEKLFF.